What follows are 29 T cell receptor beta chains derived from one specimen sequenced in a study of T cells in Graves' hyperthyroidism and ophthalmopathy. RNA transcripts were the template for amplifying TCR beta CDR3 regions. HTBI primers were used for first-round RT-PCR of the TCR CDR3. Via MiXCR, TCRdb re-called the multiplex PCR reads, giving one row per CDR3 protein. The sample lists approximately 640,000 distinct CDR3 sequences; around 15% were seen once. The material sequenced was blood. All receptors derive from a woman under 40 with Graves' hyperthyroidism.

This clonotype was observed a handful of times. The V call is TRBV28, the J call TRBJ2-1; the D is unclear. The germline V gene has CDR1 MDHEN and CDR2 SYDVKM. This CDR3 contains 13 residues. V was cut by 6 bases and J by 9 bases, with 15 bases left in between. CDR3: CASSPPFPSEQFF. The DNA for the CDR3 is TGTGCCAGCAGCCCCCCCTTTCCCAGTGAGCAGTTCTTC.

Many counts were recorded for this clonotype. This sequence joins TRBV7-2 and TRBJ2-1; D is possibly TRBD1 or TRBD2 (5 bases each). The germline V gene has CDR1 SGHTA and CDR2 FQGNSA. Trimming removed 1 base at V and 6 bases at J, with 13 bases between. CDR3 length: 15 amino acids. In DNA form, the CDR3 reads TGTGCCAGCAGCTTAGAAGGGGACCCCAGCAATGAGCAGTTCTTC. Translated, it gives CASSLEGDPSNEQFF.

The chain carries TRBV6-1 and TRBJ2-1, with TRBD2 as a possible D gene (6 bases). This CDR3 has 14 amino acids. Germline V gene lookup returns CDR1 MNHNS and CDR2 SASEGT. The ends were cut back, 6 bases at V and 2 bases at J, with 11 bases in the middle. As DNA, the CDR3 is TGTGCCAGCAGGGACTATACCACCTACAATGAGCAGTTCTTC. It codes for CASRDYTTYNEQFF.

This clonotype appeared many times. This chain uses TRBV11-2 with TRBJ2-1; 8 bases are a match to TRBD2. The CDR3 has 11 amino acids. Germline trimming cut 9 bases from V and 13 bases from J; bases unmatched to any gene: 8. The germline V gene has CDR1 SGHAT and CDR2 FQNNGV. The CDR3 nucleotides are TGTGCCAGTTATGGCGGGGGGACCCAGTTCTTC. Amino acids: CASYGGGTQFF.

This clonotype was detected only a few times. V is TRBV20-1 and J is TRBJ2-7, with TRBD2 matching over 9 bases. With 0 bases clipped from V and 6 bases from J, the junction kept 15 bases outside the gene matches. CDR1 and CDR2 (germline): DFQATT, SNEGSKA (reference sequence). This CDR3 has 17 residues. CDR3 loop: CSARDVRLAEGWAEQYF. The CDR3 nucleotides are TGCAGTGCTAGAGACGTTCGACTAGCGGAGGGGTGGGCCGAGCAGTACTTC.

In its sample, this clonotype was seen a few times. The V gene is TRBV11-3, the J gene TRBJ2-3; 9 bases are a match to TRBD2. V lost 5 bases to trimming and J lost 0 bases; unmatched junction nucleotides: 9. CDR1 and CDR2 (germline): SGHNT, YENEEA. This CDR3 is built from 17 residues. The CDR3 loop is CASSTWTSERSTDTQYF. The CDR3 DNA follows: TGTGCCAGCAGCACCTGGACTAGCGAGAGAAGCACAGATACGCAGTATTTT.

This clonotype was detected many times. CDR3 residues: CAWNGKGLSNQPQHF. The DNA for the CDR3 is TGTGCCTGGAACGGGAAAGGTTTGAGCAATCAGCCCCAGCATTTT. The chain combines TRBV30 with TRBJ1-5; D remains ambiguous. The CDR3 runs 15 residues. V was pared by 4 bases and J by 1 base, with 14 bases between. Germline CDR1 and CDR2: GTSNPN and SVGIG (reference sequence).

This clonotype showed up many times. CDR3 sequence reads: CAWSSGSGDTQYF. DNA for the CDR3: TGTGCCTGGAGTAGCGGGAGCGGGGATACGCAGTATTTT. This rearrangement joins TRBV30 to TRBJ2-3, with TRBD2 matching 8 bases. From germline, CDR1 is GTSNPN and CDR2 SVGIG (reference sequence). J lost 6 bases, V lost 2 bases, and 4 bases had no gene match. The CDR3 contains 13 residues.

Notes on this clonotype: This may come from a read error, since a much larger clone is one base off. J is TRBJ1-1 and V is TRBV14; maybe TRBD1 (6 bases). This CDR3 is built from 15 residues. In germline, CDR1 is SGHDN, CDR2 FVKESK. V dropped 1 base and J dropped 0 bases, with 9 bases sitting between them. The CDR3 nucleotides are TGTGCCAGCAGCCAAGTTACAGGGATGAACACTGAAGCTTTCTTT. This translates into CASSQVTGMNTEAFF. Full variable domain (rest looked up from reference TRBV14 and TRBJ1-1): EAGVTQFPSHSVIEKGQTVTLRCDPISGHDNLYWYRRVMGKEIKFLLHFVKESKQDESGMPNNRFLAERTGGTYSTLKVQPAELEDSGVYFCASSQVTGMNTEAFFGQGTRLTVV.

This clonotype has only a few counts. The J gene is TRBJ2-1, the V gene TRBV5-5, with 9 bases fitting TRBD2. The CDR3 covers 16 residues. Per germline, CDR1 SGHKS and CDR2 YYEKEE (reference sequence). Unmatched junction bases numbered 5, after V lost 3 bases and J lost 1 base. CDR3 region: CASSYSGSESYNEQFF. For the CDR3, the DNA is TGTGCCAGCAGCTATAGCGGGAGTGAATCCTACAATGAGCAGTTCTTC.

This clonotype has just a few counts. The chain couples TRBV6-2 or TRBV6-3 to TRBJ1-1, with unresolved D. The germline V gene has CDR1 MNHEY and CDR2 SVGEGT. This CDR3 region has 14 residues. V shed 7 bases and J shed 1 base, with 13 bases lying between them. This chain's CDR3 is CASKREWGNTEAFF. The CDR3, as DNA: TGTGCCAGCAAACGGGAGTGGGGGAACACTGAAGCTTTCTTT.

This clonotype was seen a few times. V and J are TRBV28 and TRBJ1-4; 10 bases map to TRBD1. The trim removed 8 bases at V and 8 bases at J, leaving 11 bases unmatched. The germline CDR1 and CDR2 sequences are MDHEN and SYDVKM. The CDR3 length is 15 residues. CDR3 bases: TGTGCCAGCCGCCCGGAGACAGGGGGCGGAGAAAAACTGTTTTTT. This gives the protein CASRPETGGGEKLFF.

The genes are TRBV19 and TRBJ1-1; perhaps TRBD1 as D (5 bases). Trimming pared 4 bases from V and 2 bases from J, leaving 17 bases between. Germline assignment: CDR1 LNHDA and CDR2 SQIVND (reference sequence). CDR3 length: 16 residues. CDR3 protein: CASSKVQGWVNTEAFF. CDR3 DNA: TGTGCCAGTAGTAAGGTCCAGGGATGGGTCAACACTGAAGCTTTCTTT.

This clonotype was detected ten times or more. The genes are TRBV6-1 and TRBJ2-7; 7 nucleotides line up with TRBD2. V lost 6 bases, J lost 5 bases, and 16 bases stayed unmatched. From germline, CDR1 is MNHNS and CDR2 SASEGT. The CDR3 spans 16 residues. The CDR3 nucleotides read TGTGCCAGCAGGCAACCCCGACTAGCCGATTCCAACGAGCAGTACTTC. It yields the protein CASRQPRLADSNEQYF.

This clonotype was detected a few times. The chain has TRBV25-1 and TRBJ2-1, with D unclear. CDR1 MGHDK and CDR2 SYGVNS come from the germline V gene. This CDR3 spans 14 amino acids. CDR3: CACLGGEVYNEQFF. The CDR3 DNA reads as TGTGCTTGCTTAGGCGGAGAGGTCTACAATGAGCAGTTCTTC.

Many counts were recorded for this clonotype. This chain joins TRBV19 and TRBJ2-1, with 9 nucleotides matching TRBD1. CDR1 and CDR2 (germline): LNHDA, SQIVND (reference sequence). V lost 5 bases, J lost 5 bases, and 10 bases stayed unmatched. This CDR3 is built from 16 residues. This CDR3 reads CASSATGGISHNEQFF. The CDR3 DNA is TGTGCCAGTAGTGCTACAGGGGGCATTAGTCACAATGAGCAGTTCTTC.

As to this clonotype: An end of the junction does not agree with germline; a read error may underlie this. The chain is built from TRBV10-3 and TRBJ2-1, with TRBD2 as a possible D gene (6 bases). CDR3 length: 11 amino acids. The V gene's germline CDR1 is ENHRY and CDR2 SYGVKD. The CDR3, as DNA: TGTGCCGTCAGCGGGTGGAATGAGCAGTTCTTC. Its protein is CAVSGWNEQFF.

This clonotype was counted ten times or more. V usage is TRBV12-3 or TRBV12-4 and J usage is TRBJ1-3, with unresolved D. Trimming stripped 6 bases from V and 0 bases from J, with 9 bases between. The CDR3 consists of 14 residues. CDR3 DNA sequence: TGTGCCAGCAGAGAATGGGGCTCTGGAAACACCATATATTTT. This gives the protein CASREWGSGNTIYF.

Many counts were recorded for this clonotype. This sequence joins TRBV11-1 and TRBJ2-2; D not resolved. Germline V gene sequence: CDR1 SGHAT, CDR2 FQDESV (reference sequence). V lost 6 bases, J lost 0 bases, and 14 bases lay in between. The CDR3 has 16 residues. The CDR3 DNA reads as TGTGCCAGCAGGGAAGGGTTGCCATCGAACACCGGGGAGCTGTTTTTT. Protein product: CASREGLPSNTGELFF.

This clonotype was found a few times. The chain is built from TRBV29-1 and TRBJ2-4; TRBD1 is a possible D gene (6 bases). The germline V and J ends were trimmed by 3 bases and 3 bases, with 18 bases remaining between them. The CDR3 consists of 16 residues. The germline V gene has CDR1 SQVTM and CDR2 ANQGSEA. This CDR3 is CSVDNSGAQGKNIQYF. The CDR3 region has the DNA TGCAGCGTTGACAACTCAGGGGCCCAAGGCAAAAACATTCAGTACTTC.

This clonotype has just a few counts. The rearrangement links TRBV4-2 to TRBJ1-1; 9 nucleotides match TRBD1. The trim removed 3 bases at V and 11 bases at J, leaving 19 bases unmatched. The CDR3 covers 17 residues. Germline V CDR1 and CDR2: LGHNA, YNFKEQ. For the CDR3, the DNA is TGTGCCAGCAGCCAGAGGCCCTCCGGACAGGGGTTTAGGGGGGCTTTCTTT. Translation gives CASSQRPSGQGFRGAFF.

This clonotype was seen repeatedly, ten times or more. The chain carries TRBV28 and TRBJ1-6; 7 bases agree with TRBD1. The CDR3 runs to 12 residues. The germline V gene encodes CDR1 MDHEN and CDR2 SYDVKM. The V gene end was trimmed by 8 bases and the J gene end by 9 bases; junction bases not matched to a gene: 4. The CDR3 loop reads CASAQGRSPLHF. CDR3 DNA: TGTGCCAGCGCACAGGGGCGTTCACCCCTCCACTTT.

This clonotype was observed at least ten times. The CDR3 loop reads CSARPPPLGNEQFF. The CDR3, as DNA: TGCAGTGCTAGACCACCGCCTCTAGGGAATGAGCAGTTCTTC. V usage is TRBV20-1 and J usage is TRBJ2-1; D uncertain. The CDR3 covers 14 residues. Germline CDR1 reads DFQATT; CDR2 reads SNEGSKA (reference sequence). The ends were cut back, 2 bases at V and 7 bases at J, with 15 bases in the middle.

This clonotype turned up a few times. One junction end does not reproduce the germline sequence, and a read error may be involved. The chain joins TRBV2 to TRBJ2-7; D is possibly TRBD2 (5 bases). Germline V gene sequence: CDR1 SNHLY, CDR2 FYNNEI. The CDR3 loop spans 14 amino acids. CDR3 sequence (DNA): TGTGCCAGCAACGAGGACTTAACCCCTTTGGAGCAGCACTTC. Encoded protein: CASNEDLTPLEQHF.

A word on this clonotype: A read error is possible here, since a much larger clone lies one base away. The rearrangement joins TRBV11-3 to TRBJ2-1, with D unresolved. V gave up 5 bases and J gave up 10 bases, with 12 bases separating them. This CDR3 spans 12 amino acids. Germline assignment: CDR1 SGHNT and CDR2 YENEEA. CDR3 DNA sequence: TGTGCCAGCAGCACCTCAGATTACGAGCAGTTCTTC. Translation gives CASSTSDYEQFF. The complete variable domain, with remaining parts taken from reference TRBV11-3 and TRBJ2-1, reads EAGVVQSPRYKIIEKKQPVAFWCNPISGHNTLYWYLQNLGQGPELLIRYENEEAVDDSQLPKDRFSAERLKGVDSTLKIQPAELGDSAVYLCASSTSDYEQFFGPGTRLTVL.

V usage is TRBV29-1 and J usage is TRBJ2-1; 13 bases agree with TRBD2. This CDR3 comprises 17 residues. Per germline, CDR1 SQVTM and CDR2 ANQGSEA. After removal of 5 bases from V and 7 bases from J, the junction contained 14 bases not matched to a gene. The CDR3 bases are TGCAGCGTTCTGCCTTTCCGGACTAGCGGGAGCGGTAATGAGCAGTTCTTC. Amino acid sequence: CSVLPFRTSGSGNEQFF.

This clonotype was found many times. The rearrangement links TRBV7-3 to TRBJ2-1; 8 nucleotides match TRBD2. In germline, CDR1 is SGHTA, CDR2 FQGTGA. CDR3 length: 14 residues. Unmatched junction bases numbered 3, after V lost 2 bases and J lost 6 bases. The CDR3 reads CASSLGRGGNEQFF. The DNA for the CDR3 is TGTGCCAGCAGCTTAGGTCGGGGGGGCAATGAGCAGTTCTTC. Complete variable domain (other parts from reference TRBV7-3 and TRBJ2-1): GAGVSQTPSNKVTEKGKYVELRCDPISGHTALYWYRQSLGQGPEFLIYFQGTGAADDSGLPNDRFFAVRPEGSVSTLKIQRTERGDSAVYLCASSLGRGGNEQFFGPGTRLTVL.

The J gene is TRBJ2-1, the V gene TRBV19; D may be TRBD1 (5 bases). Looked up from germline, CDR1 is LNHDA and CDR2 is SQIVND (reference sequence). V lost 1 base to trimming and J lost 2 bases, with 9 bases between them. This CDR3 spans 15 amino acids. The CDR3 here is CASSIAGAPYNEQFF. CDR3 DNA sequence: TGTGCCAGTAGTATAGCTGGGGCCCCCTACAATGAGCAGTTCTTC.

This clonotype was seen once. One base away lies a much larger clone, so this may be a sequencing read error. The chain links TRBV5-1 to TRBJ2-1; perhaps TRBD2 as D (6 bases). The CDR3 length is 15 residues. The germline V gene encodes CDR1 SGHRS and CDR2 YFSETQ. With 5 bases removed from V and 3 bases from J, the gap between germline ends came to 15 bases. CDR3 sequence reads: CASREGPAGYNEQFF. The CDR3, as DNA: TGCGCCAGCAGGGAGGGACCAGCGGGCTACAATGAGCAGTTCTTC.